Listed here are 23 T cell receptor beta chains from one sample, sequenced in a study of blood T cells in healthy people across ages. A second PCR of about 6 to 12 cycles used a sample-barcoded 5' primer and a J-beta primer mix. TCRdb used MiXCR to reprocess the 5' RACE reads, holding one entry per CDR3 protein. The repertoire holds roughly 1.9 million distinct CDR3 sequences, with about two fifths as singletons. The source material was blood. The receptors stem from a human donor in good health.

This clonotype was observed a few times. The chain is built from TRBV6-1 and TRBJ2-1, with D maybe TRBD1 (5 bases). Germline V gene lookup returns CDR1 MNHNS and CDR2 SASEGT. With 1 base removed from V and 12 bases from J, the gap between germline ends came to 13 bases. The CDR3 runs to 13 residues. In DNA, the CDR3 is TGTGCCAGCAGTGAAGAACGGGTGGGGCCGCAGTTCTTC. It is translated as CASSEERVGPQFF.

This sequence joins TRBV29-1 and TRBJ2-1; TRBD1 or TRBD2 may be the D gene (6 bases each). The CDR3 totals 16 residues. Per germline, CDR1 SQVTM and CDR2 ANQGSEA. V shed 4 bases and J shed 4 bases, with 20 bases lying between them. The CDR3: CSVGTGALNRYNEQFF. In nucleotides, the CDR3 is TGCAGCGTTGGTACGGGGGCCCTGAACCGTTACAATGAGCAGTTCTTC.

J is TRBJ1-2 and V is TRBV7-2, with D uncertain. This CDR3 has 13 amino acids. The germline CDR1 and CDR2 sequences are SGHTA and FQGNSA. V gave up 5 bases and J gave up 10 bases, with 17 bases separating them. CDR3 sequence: CASSLSFWLDYTF. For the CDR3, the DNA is TGTGCCAGCAGCCTGAGCTTTTGGCTTGACTACACCTTC. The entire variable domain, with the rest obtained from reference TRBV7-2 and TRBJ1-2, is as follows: GAGVSQSPSNKVTEKGKDVELRCDPISGHTALYWYRQSLGQGLEFLIYFQGNSAPDKSGLPSDRFSAERTGGSVSTLTIQRTQQEDSAVYLCASSLSFWLDYTFGSGTRLTVV.

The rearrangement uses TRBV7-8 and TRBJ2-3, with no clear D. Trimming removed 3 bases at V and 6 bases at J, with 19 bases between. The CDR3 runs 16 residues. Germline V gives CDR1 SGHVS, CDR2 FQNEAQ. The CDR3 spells CASSFKRVYLSDTQYF. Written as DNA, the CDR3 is TGTGCCAGCAGCTTCAAACGGGTTTACCTTAGTGATACGCAGTATTTT. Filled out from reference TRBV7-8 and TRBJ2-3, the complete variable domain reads GAGVSQSPRYKVAKRGQDVALRCDPISGHVSLFWYQQALGQGPEFLTYFQNEAQLDKSGLPSDRFFAERPEGSVSTLKIQRTQQEDSAVYLCASSFKRVYLSDTQYFGPGTRLTVL.

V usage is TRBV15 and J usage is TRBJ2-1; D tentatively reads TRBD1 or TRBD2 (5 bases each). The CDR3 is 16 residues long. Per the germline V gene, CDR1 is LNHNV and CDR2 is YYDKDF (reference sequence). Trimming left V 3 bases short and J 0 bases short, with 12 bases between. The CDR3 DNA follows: TGTGCCACCAGCAGCACCGGGACGTACTCCTACAATGAGCAGTTCTTC. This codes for CATSSTGTYSYNEQFF.

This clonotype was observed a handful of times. The CDR3: CASSRYRGAYNEQFF. CDR3 DNA sequence: TGCGCCAGCAGCCGATACAGGGGAGCCTACAATGAGCAGTTCTTC. V gene TRBV4-3 combines with J gene TRBJ2-1, with TRBD1 matching 7 bases. J lost 2 bases, V lost 4 bases, and 5 bases had no gene match. The CDR3 sequence is 15 residues long. Germline V gene sequence: CDR1 LGHNA, CDR2 YSLEER.

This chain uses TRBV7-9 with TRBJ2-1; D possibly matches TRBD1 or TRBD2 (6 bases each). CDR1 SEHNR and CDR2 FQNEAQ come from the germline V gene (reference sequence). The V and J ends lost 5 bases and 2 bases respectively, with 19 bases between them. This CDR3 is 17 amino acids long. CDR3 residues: CASSPRGLGGPYNEQFF. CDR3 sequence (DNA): TGTGCCAGCAGCCCGAGAGGTCTCGGGGGCCCCTACAATGAGCAGTTCTTC.

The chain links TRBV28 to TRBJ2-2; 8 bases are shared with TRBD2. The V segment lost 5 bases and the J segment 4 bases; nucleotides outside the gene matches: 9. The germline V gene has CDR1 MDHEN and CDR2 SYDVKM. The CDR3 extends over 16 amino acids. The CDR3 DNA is TGTGCCAGCAGTCCACACGGGACTAGTGGCACCGGGGAGCTGTTTTTT. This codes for CASSPHGTSGTGELFF.

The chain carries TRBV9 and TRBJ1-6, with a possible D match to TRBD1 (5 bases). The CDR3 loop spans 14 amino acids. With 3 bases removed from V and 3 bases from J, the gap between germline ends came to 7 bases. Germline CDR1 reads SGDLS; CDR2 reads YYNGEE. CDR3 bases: TGTGCCAGCAGCGGAGGGGTCTATAATTCACCCCTCCACTTT. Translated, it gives CASSGGVYNSPLHF.

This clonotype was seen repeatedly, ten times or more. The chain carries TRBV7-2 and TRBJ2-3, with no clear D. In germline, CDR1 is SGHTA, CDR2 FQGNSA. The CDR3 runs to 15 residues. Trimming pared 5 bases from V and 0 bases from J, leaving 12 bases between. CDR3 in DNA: TGTGCCAGCAGCCTCAACGGGCCTAGCACAGATACGCAGTATTTT. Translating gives CASSLNGPSTDTQYF. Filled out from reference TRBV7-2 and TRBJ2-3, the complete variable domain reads GAGVSQSPSNKVTEKGKDVELRCDPISGHTALYWYRQSLGQGLEFLIYFQGNSAPDKSGLPSDRFSAERTGGSVSTLTIQRTQQEDSAVYLCASSLNGPSTDTQYFGPGTRLTVL.

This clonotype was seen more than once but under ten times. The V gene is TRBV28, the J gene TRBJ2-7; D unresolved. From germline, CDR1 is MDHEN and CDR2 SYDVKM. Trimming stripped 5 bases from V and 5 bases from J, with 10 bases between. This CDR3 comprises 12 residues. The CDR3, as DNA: TGTGCCAGCAGTCCGATTAGGAACGAGCAGTACTTC. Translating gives CASSPIRNEQYF.

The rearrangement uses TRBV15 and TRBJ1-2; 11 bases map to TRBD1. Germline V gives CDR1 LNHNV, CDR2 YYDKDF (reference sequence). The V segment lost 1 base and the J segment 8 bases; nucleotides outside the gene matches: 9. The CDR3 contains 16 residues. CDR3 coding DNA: TGTGCCACCAGCAGAGTCCGAGGACAGGGGGCGAGAGGCTACACCTTC. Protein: CATSRVRGQGARGYTF.

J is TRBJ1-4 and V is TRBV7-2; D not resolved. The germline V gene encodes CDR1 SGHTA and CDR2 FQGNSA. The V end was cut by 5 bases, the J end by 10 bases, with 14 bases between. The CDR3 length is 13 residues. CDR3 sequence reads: CASSPPPRGKLFF. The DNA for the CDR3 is TGTGCCAGCAGCCCCCCACCACGGGGAAAACTGTTTTTT.

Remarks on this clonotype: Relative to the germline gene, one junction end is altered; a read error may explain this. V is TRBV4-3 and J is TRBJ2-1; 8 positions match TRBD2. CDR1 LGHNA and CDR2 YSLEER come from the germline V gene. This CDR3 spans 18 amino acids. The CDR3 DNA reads TGCCCCAGCAGCCAAGATAAGGCTAGCGGGCTCTCCTACAATGAGCAGTTCTTC. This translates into CPSSQDKASGLSYNEQFF.

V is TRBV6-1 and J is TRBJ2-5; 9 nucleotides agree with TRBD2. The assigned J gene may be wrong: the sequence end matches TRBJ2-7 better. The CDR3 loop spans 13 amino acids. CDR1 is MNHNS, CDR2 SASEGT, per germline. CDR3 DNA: TGTGCCAGCAAGGTGCGGGGGGGCCACGAGCAGTACTTC. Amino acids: CASKVRGGHEQYF.

The CDR3 sequence is CASSLGDGQHF. DNA of the CDR3: TGTGCCAGCAGCTTGGGGGACGGCCAGCATTTT. V gene TRBV7-2 combines with J gene TRBJ1-5, with D possibly TRBD1 on 5 matching bases. The CDR3 contains 11 residues. CDR1 is SGHTA, CDR2 FQGNSA, per germline. V shed 3 bases and J shed 12 bases, with 9 bases lying between them. Complete variable domain (other parts from reference TRBV7-2 and TRBJ1-5): GAGVSQSPSNKVTEKGKDVELRCDPISGHTALYWYRQSLGQGLEFLIYFQGNSAPDKSGLPSDRFSAERTGGSVSTLTIQRTQQEDSAVYLCASSLGDGQHFGDGTRLSIL.

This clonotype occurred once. CDR3 sequence: CASSLILAGYSYNEQFF. CDR3 in DNA: TGTGCCAGCAGTTTAATACTAGCGGGGTACTCCTACAATGAGCAGTTCTTC. The chain uses TRBV12-3 or TRBV12-4 and TRBJ2-1, with 10 bases that match TRBD2. J gave up 0 bases and V 2 bases, and 4 bases lay outside the gene matches. The CDR3 extends over 17 amino acids.

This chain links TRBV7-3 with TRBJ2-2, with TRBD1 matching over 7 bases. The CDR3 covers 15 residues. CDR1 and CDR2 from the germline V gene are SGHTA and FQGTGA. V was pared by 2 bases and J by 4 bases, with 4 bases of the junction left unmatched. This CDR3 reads CASSLLGTATGELFF. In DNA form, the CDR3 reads TGTGCCAGCAGCTTACTGGGGACAGCCACCGGGGAGCTGTTTTTT.

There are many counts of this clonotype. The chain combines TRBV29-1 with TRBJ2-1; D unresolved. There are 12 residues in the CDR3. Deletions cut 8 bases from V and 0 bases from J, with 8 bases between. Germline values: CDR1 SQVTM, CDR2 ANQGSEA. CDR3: CSTKSSYNEQFF. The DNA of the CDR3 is TGCAGCACTAAGAGCTCCTACAATGAGCAGTTCTTC.

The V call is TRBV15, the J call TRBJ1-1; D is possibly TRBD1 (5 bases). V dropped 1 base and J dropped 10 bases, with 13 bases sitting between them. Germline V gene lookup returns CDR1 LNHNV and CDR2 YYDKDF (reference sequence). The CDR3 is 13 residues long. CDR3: CATSRANGAGAFF. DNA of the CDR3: TGTGCCACCAGCAGAGCCAACGGGGCTGGAGCTTTCTTT.

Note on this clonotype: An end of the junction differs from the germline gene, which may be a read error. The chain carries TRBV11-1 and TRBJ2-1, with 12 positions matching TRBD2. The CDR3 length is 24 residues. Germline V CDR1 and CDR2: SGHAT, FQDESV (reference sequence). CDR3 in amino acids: CASSPSGGSPSSGGAGSNYNKQFF. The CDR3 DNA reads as TGTGCCAGCAGCCCCAGTGGAGGGTCCCCTTCTAGCGGGGGGGCCGGCTCTAACTACAATAAGCAGTTCTTC.

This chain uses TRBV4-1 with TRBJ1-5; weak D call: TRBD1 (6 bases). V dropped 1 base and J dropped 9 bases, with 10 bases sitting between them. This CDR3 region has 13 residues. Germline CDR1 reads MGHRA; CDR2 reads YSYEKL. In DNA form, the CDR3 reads TGCGCCAGCAGCCAAGCAGGGGTCTGGCCCCAGCATTTT. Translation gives CASSQAGVWPQHF.

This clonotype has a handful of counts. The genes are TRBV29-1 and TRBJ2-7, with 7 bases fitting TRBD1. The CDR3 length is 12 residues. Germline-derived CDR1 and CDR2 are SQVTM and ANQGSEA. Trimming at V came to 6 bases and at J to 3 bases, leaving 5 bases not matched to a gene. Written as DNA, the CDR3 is TGCAGCGTCCTCGGACAGGACTACGAGCAGTACTTC. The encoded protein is CSVLGQDYEQYF.